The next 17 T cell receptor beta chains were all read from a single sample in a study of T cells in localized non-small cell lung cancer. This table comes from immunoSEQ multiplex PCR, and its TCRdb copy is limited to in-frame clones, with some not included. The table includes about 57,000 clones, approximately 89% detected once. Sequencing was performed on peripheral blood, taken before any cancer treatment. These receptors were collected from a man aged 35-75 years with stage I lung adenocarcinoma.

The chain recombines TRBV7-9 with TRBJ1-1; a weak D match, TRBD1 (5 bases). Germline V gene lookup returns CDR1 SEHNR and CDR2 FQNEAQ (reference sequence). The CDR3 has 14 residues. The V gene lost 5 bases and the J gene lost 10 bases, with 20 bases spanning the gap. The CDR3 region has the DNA TGTGCCAGCAGCGATCGTTTGAGGGGCTCGTTAGCTTTCTTT. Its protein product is CASSDRLRGSLAFF.

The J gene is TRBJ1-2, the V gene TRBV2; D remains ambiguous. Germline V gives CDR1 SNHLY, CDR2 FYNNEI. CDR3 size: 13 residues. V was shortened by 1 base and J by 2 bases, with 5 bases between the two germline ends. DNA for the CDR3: TGTGCCAGCAGTGAAGGATACAACTATGGCTACACCTTC. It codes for CASSEGYNYGYTF.

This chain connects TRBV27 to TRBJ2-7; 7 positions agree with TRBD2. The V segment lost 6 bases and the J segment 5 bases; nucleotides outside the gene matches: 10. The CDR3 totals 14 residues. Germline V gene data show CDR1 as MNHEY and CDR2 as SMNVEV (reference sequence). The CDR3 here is CASSRGAGANEQYF. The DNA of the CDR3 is TGTGCCAGCAGCCGCGGGGCGGGAGCCAACGAGCAGTACTTC.

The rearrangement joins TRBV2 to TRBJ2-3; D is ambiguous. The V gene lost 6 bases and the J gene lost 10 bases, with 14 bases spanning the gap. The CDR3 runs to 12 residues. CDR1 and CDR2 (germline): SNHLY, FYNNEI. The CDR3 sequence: CASSDSLGAQYF. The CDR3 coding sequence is TGTGCCAGCAGCGACTCCCTTGGGGCGCAGTATTTT. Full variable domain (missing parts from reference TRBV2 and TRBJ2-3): EPEVTQTPSHQVTQMGQEVILRCVPISNHLYFYWYRQILGQKVEFLVSFYNNEISEKSEIFDDQFSVERPDGSNFTLKIRSTKLEDSAMYFCASSDSLGAQYFGPGTRLTVL.

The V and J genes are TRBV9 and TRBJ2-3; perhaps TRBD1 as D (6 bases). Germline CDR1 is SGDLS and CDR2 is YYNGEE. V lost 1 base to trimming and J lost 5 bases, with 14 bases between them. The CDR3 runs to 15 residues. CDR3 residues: CASSVSWAGVDTQYF. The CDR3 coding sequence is TGTGCCAGCAGCGTAAGCTGGGCAGGGGTAGATACGCAGTATTTT.

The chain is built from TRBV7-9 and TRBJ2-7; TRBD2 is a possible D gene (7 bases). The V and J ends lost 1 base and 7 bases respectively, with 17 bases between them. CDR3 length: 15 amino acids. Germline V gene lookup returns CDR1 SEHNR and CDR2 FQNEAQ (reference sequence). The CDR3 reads CASSLVGGGPGEQYF. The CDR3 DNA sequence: TGTGCCAGCAGCTTAGTAGGGGGAGGGCCTGGGGAGCAGTACTTC.

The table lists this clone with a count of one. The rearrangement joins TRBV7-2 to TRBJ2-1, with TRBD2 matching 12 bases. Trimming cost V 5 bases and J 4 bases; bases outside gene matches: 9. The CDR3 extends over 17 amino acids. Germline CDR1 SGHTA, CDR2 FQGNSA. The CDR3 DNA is TGTGCCAGCAGCCCTAGCCCCGGACTAGCGGGATACAATGAGCAGTTCTTC. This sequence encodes CASSPSPGLAGYNEQFF.

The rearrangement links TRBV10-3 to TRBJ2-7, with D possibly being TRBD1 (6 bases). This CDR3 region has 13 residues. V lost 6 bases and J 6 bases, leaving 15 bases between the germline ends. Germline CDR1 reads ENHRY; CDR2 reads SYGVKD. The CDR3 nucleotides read TGTGCCATCAGAGGACAGTCAGAAGCCGAGCAGTACTTC. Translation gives CAIRGQSEAEQYF.

CDR3 DNA sequence: TGTGCCAGCAGCCCCGGGACGTCGAATCAGCCCCAGCATTTT. It is translated as CASSPGTSNQPQHF. The chain employs TRBV7-9 and TRBJ1-5; possible D gene TRBD1, 5 bases. CDR1 SEHNR and CDR2 FQNEAQ come from the germline V gene (reference sequence). The CDR3 is 14 residues long. V dropped 5 bases and J dropped 4 bases, with 12 bases sitting between them.

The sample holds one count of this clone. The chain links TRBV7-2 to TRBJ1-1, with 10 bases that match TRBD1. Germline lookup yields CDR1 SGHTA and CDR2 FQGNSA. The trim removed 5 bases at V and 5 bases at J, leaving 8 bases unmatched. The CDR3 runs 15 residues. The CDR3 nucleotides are TGTGCCAGCAGCCGCGGGACAGGGGCTGGAACTGAAGCTTTCTTT. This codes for CASSRGTGAGTEAFF.

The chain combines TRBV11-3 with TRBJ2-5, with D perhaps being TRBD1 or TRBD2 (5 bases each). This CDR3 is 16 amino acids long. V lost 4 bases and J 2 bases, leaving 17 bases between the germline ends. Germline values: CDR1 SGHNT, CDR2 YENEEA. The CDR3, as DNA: TGTGCCAGCAGCTCGCCGACAGACAGACTACAAGAGACCCAGTACTTC. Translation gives CASSSPTDRLQETQYF.

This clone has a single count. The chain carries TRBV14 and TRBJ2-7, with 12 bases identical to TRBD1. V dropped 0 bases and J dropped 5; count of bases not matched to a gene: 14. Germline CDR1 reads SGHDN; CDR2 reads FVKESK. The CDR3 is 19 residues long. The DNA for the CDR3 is TGTGCCAGCAGCCAAGATCTCTGGGACAGGGGGCGCAGCGGCCACGAGCAGTACTTC. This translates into CASSQDLWDRGRSGHEQYF.

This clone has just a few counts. Here the CDR3 reads CASSSVEIGPFTDTQYF. The CDR3 coding sequence is TGTGCCAGCAGCTCCGTCGAGATCGGACCTTTCACAGATACGCAGTATTTT. The chain employs TRBV7-9 and TRBJ2-3, with D unclear. The germline gives CDR1 SEHNR, CDR2 FQNEAQ (reference sequence). V lost 4 bases and J 2 bases, leaving 19 bases between the germline ends. The CDR3 runs to 17 residues. The whole variable domain, filled in from reference TRBV7-9 and TRBJ2-3, reads DTGVSQNPRHKITKRGQNVTFRCDPISEHNRLYWYRQTLGQGPEFLTYFQNEAQLEKSRLLSDRFSAERPKGSFSTLEIQRTEQGDSAMYLCASSSVEIGPFTDTQYFGPGTRLTVL.

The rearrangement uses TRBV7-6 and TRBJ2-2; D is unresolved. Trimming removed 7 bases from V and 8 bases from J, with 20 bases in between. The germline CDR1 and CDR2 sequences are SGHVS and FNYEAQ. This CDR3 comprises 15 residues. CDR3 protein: CASNQRAALGGELFF. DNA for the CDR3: TGTGCCAGCAACCAACGGGCAGCCCTCGGGGGGGAGCTGTTTTTT.

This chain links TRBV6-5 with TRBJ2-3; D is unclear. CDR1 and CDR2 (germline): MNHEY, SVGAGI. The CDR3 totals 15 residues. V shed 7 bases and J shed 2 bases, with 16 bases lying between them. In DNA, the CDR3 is TGTGCCAGCACCCCGGCGGTCGGGTACACAGATACGCAGTATTTT. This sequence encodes CASTPAVGYTDTQYF.

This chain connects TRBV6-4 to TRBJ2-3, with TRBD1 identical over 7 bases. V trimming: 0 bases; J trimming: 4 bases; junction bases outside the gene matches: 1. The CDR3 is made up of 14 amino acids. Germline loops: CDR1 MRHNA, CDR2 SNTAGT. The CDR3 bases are TGTGCCAGCAGTGACTCGCAGGGGGCAGATACGCAGTATTTT. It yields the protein CASSDSQGADTQYF.

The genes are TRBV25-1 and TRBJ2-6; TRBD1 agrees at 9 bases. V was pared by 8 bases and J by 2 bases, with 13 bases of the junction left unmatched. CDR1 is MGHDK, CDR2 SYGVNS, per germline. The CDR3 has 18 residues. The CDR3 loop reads CASLHPGQGTTGANVLTF. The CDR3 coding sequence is TGTGCCAGCCTACATCCGGGACAGGGCACCACTGGGGCCAACGTCCTGACTTTC.